Shown below are 16 T cell receptor beta chains from a single sample sequenced in a study of cytotoxic CD8 clonotypes in ibrutinib-treated CLL. Clones were sequenced by immunoSEQ multiplex PCR, and TCRdb holds only the in-frame ones, with some missing. This sample carries fewer than 150,000 clones, around four fifths of them seen once, and the ten largest clones take approximately 3.5%. The specimen comprised PBMCs, sampled after 24 months of ibrutinib treatment. These receptor sequences come from a human donor with chronic lymphocytic leukemia.

The chain combines TRBV5-4 with TRBJ2-7, with D possibly being TRBD1 (5 bases). The CDR3 runs 13 residues. Trimming shortened V by 0 bases and J by 3 bases, and 7 bases separated the two germline ends. Per the germline V gene, CDR1 is SGHNT and CDR2 is YYREEE (reference sequence). CDR3 sequence (DNA): TGTGCCAGCAGCTTGGGACAGAACTACGAGCAGTACTTC. Its translation: CASSLGQNYEQYF.

The chain joins TRBV10-1 to TRBJ2-5, with D perhaps matching TRBD2 (6 bases). Per the germline V gene, CDR1 is WNHNN and CDR2 is SYGVQD (reference sequence). The CDR3 contains 16 residues. The V end was cut by 0 bases, the J end by 5 bases, with 16 bases between. The CDR3 reads CASSESPRGGLETQYF. The CDR3 DNA reads as TGCGCCAGCAGTGAGTCCCCCCGGGGAGGTCTGGAGACCCAGTACTTC.

This clone was counted a few times. The chain carries TRBV5-6 and TRBJ1-1; 8 positions agree with TRBD1. Per the germline V gene, CDR1 is SGHDT and CDR2 is YYEEEE. Trimming cost V 5 bases and J 5 bases; bases outside gene matches: 5. The CDR3 runs to 13 residues. This CDR3 is CASRGDRLTEAFF. The CDR3 coding sequence is TGTGCCAGCAGAGGGGACAGGTTAACTGAAGCTTTCTTT.

This chain links TRBV7-8 with TRBJ2-1, with D perhaps TRBD1 (7 bases). Germline CDR1 and CDR2: SGHVS and FQNEAQ. The CDR3 sequence is 14 residues long. V shed 3 bases and J shed 12 bases, with 18 bases lying between them. This chain's CDR3 is CASSFVRAGGGQFF. The CDR3 bases are TGTGCCAGCAGCTTTGTACGGGCAGGGGGAGGGCAGTTCTTC.

The chain couples TRBV18 to TRBJ1-1; D gene uncertain. Germline V gene lookup returns CDR1 KGHSH and CDR2 LQKENI. This CDR3 has 14 residues. Trimming pared 3 bases from V and 4 bases from J, leaving 12 bases between. The CDR3 coding sequence is TGTGCCAGCTCACCTAGTGAGGCGGTCACTGAAGCTTTCTTT. This encodes CASSPSEAVTEAFF.

V gene TRBV29-1 combines with J gene TRBJ2-1; 9 bases match TRBD2. The germline V gene has CDR1 SQVTM and CDR2 ANQGSEA. V shed 7 bases, J shed 0 bases, and the junction held 7 bases outside the gene matches. The CDR3 is 15 amino acids. The CDR3: CSGDKAGGSYNEQFF. CDR3 sequence (DNA): TGCAGCGGAGACAAAGCGGGGGGCTCCTACAATGAGCAGTTCTTC.

The chain couples TRBV7-6 to TRBJ2-3; 8 nucleotides match TRBD2. The germline V gene has CDR1 SGHVS and CDR2 FNYEAQ. The CDR3 is made up of 18 amino acids. Losses at the gene ends were 2 bases for V and 0 bases for J; bases not matched to a gene: 10. CDR3 in amino acids: CASSLYLGASGSTDTQYF. As DNA, the CDR3 is TGTGCCAGCAGCTTATATTTAGGGGCTAGCGGGAGCACAGATACGCAGTATTTT.

V gene TRBV5-4 combines with J gene TRBJ2-7; D may be TRBD1 (6 bases). CDR3 length: 14 amino acids. V lost 2 bases and J lost 2, with 11 bases in between. Germline values: CDR1 SGHNT, CDR2 YYREEE (reference sequence). The CDR3 loop reads CASSFRQEPYEQYF. The CDR3 DNA reads TGTGCCAGCAGCTTCCGACAGGAACCCTACGAGCAGTACTTC.

The J gene is TRBJ1-2, the V gene TRBV28; no reliable D call. Germline V gene data show CDR1 as MDHEN and CDR2 as SYDVKM. Trimming left V 3 bases short and J 5 bases short, with 10 bases between. The CDR3 sequence is 13 residues long. The CDR3 loop is CASSFRSQYGYTF. The CDR3, as DNA: TGTGCCAGCAGTTTTCGGTCCCAGTATGGCTACACCTTC.

V is TRBV4-3 and J is TRBJ2-6, with a possible D match to TRBD2 (7 bases). The CDR3 spans 15 residues. Trimming cost V 4 bases and J 13 bases, with 20 bases left between them. CDR1 is LGHNA, CDR2 YSLEER, per germline. The CDR3 is CASSPEGGGKGVLTF. In nucleotides, the CDR3 is TGCGCCAGCAGCCCAGAAGGGGGAGGGAAGGGAGTCCTGACTTTC.

This clone has just a few counts. The chain carries TRBV6-1 and TRBJ1-6; TRBD1 might be the D (6 bases). With 8 bases removed from V and 10 bases from J, the gap between germline ends came to 21 bases. This CDR3 contains 15 residues. The germline CDR1 and CDR2 sequences are MNHNS and SASEGT. The CDR3 nucleotides read TGTGCCAGCTCAAAACAGGACAGTCGGCTCTCACCCCTCCACTTT. Residues: CASSKQDSRLSPLHF.

Only a few counts were recorded for this clone. The rearrangement uses TRBV6-1 and TRBJ2-2; tentative D call: TRBD1 (5 bases). The CDR3 contains 15 residues. Trimming removed 3 bases at V and 5 bases at J, with 13 bases between. Germline V gene lookup returns CDR1 MNHNS and CDR2 SASEGT. For the CDR3, the DNA is TGTGCCAGCAGTGATAGGGCAGGGTGGACCGGGGAGCTGTTTTTT. This sequence encodes CASSDRAGWTGELFF.

The rearrangement links TRBV27 to TRBJ2-2; D not resolved. Germline CDR1 MNHEY, CDR2 SMNVEV (reference sequence). This CDR3 spans 11 amino acids. With 4 bases removed from V and 7 bases from J, the gap between germline ends came to 4 bases. This CDR3 reads CASSYIGELFF. In DNA form, the CDR3 reads TGTGCCAGCAGTTATATCGGGGAGCTGTTTTTT.

The rearrangement joins TRBV9 to TRBJ2-2; the D is unclear. V was pared by 4 bases and J by 3 bases, with 13 bases between. CDR1 SGDLS and CDR2 YYNGEE come from the germline V gene. The CDR3 is 15 amino acids. Here the CDR3 DNA reads TGTGCCAGCAGCCCCCTCGGTGGGGACACCGGGGAGCTGTTTTTT. Its protein is CASSPLGGDTGELFF.

The chain joins TRBV9 to TRBJ1-1, with D uncertain. The V end was cut by 0 bases, the J end by 3 bases, with 12 bases between. CDR1 and CDR2 (germline): SGDLS, YYNGEE. The length of the CDR3 is 15 residues. The CDR3 region has the DNA TGTGCCAGCAGCGTAGCTGCAACTGGGGACACTGAAGCTTTCTTT. Its translation: CASSVAATGDTEAFF.

The chain couples TRBV9 to TRBJ2-1; no definite D call. This CDR3 is built from 15 residues. V was trimmed by 2 bases and J by 3 bases, leaving 12 bases between them. The germline V gene has CDR1 SGDLS and CDR2 YYNGEE. The CDR3 protein is CASSVGLDDYNEQFF. In DNA, the CDR3 is TGTGCCAGCAGCGTTGGGCTAGACGACTACAATGAGCAGTTCTTC. Variable domain in full (rest from reference TRBV9 and TRBJ2-1): DSGVTQTPKHLITATGQRVTLRCSPRSGDLSVYWYQQSLDQGLQFLIQYYNGEERAKGNILERFSAQQFPDLHSELNLSSLELGDSALYFCASSVGLDDYNEQFFGPGTRLTVL.